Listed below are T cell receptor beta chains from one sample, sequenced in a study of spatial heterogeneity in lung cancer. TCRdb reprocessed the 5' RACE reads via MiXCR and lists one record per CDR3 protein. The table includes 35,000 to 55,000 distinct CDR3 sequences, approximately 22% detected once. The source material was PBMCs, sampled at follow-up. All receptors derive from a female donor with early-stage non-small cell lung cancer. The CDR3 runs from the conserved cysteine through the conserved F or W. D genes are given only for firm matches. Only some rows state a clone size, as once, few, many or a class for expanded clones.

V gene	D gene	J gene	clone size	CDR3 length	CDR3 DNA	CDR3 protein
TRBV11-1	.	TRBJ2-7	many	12	TGTGCCAGCAGCCTCTCCTCCTACGAGCAGTACTTC	CASSLSSYEQYF
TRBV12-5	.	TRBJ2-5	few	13	TGTGCTAGTGGTTTTCGACTGGAAGAGACCCAGTACTTC	CASGFRLEETQYF
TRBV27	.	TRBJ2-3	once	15	TGTGCCAGCAGTGAGGGCAGCTACCTTACAGATACGCAGTATTTT	CASSEGSYLTDTQYF
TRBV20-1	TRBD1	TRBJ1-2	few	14	TGCAGTCCCGGGACAGGGGACGAAAACTATGGCTACACCTTC	CSPGTGDENYGYTF
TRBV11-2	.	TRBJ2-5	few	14	TGTGCCAGCAGCCGTAGGGTGTTACCCGGGACCCAGTACTTC	CASSRRVLPGTQYF
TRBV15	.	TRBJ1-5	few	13	TGTGCCACCAGCCCTATTATGACTCAGCCCCAGCATTTT	CATSPIMTQPQHF
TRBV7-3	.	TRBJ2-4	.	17	TGTGCCAGCAGCTTAATGGGCGGGGGCACTGCCAAAAACATTCAGTACTTC	CASSLMGGGTAKNIQYF
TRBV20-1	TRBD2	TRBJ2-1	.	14	TGCAGTGCCTGGACTAGCAGATCCTACAATGAGCAGTTCTTC	CSAWTSRSYNEQFF
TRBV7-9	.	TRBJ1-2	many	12	TGTGCCAGCAGCCCCCTGGGGGGTGGCTACACCTTC	CASSPLGGGYTF
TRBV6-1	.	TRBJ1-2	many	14	TGTGCCAGCAGCGAGGGACCAGCTAACTATGGCTACACCTTC	CASSEGPANYGYTF
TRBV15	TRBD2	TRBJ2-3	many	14	TGTGCCACCGGGGGACCGGGGGGACCAGGTACGCAGTATTTT	CATGGPGGPGTQYF
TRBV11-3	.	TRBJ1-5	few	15	TGTGCCAGCAGCTTACCCCTTGGACGGTGTCAGCCCCAGCATTTT	CASSLPLGRCQPQHF
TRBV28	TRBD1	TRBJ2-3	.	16	TGTGCCAGCAGTTTAATGGGACAGGGGTTGGCAGATACGCAGTATTTT	CASSLMGQGLADTQYF
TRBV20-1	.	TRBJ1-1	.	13	TGCAGTGTCGGTCGGACAGCCTACACTGAAGCTTTCTTT	CSVGRTAYTEAFF
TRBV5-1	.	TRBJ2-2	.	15	TGCGCCAGCAGCTCGCAGGGGGGAGACACCGGGGAGCTGTTTTTT	CASSSQGGDTGELFF
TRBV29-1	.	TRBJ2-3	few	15	TGCAGCGTACATCTAGCTATGGGGGGCACAGATACGCAGTATTTT	CSVHLAMGGTDTQYF
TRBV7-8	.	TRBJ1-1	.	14	TGTGCCAGCAGCTTAAGGCCCACGAGCACTGAAGCTTTCTTT	CASSLRPTSTEAFF
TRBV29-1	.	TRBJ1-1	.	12	TGCAGCGTGCGATCCTGGGGGACTGAAGCTTTCTTT	CSVRSWGTEAFF
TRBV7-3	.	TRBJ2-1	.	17	TGTGCCAGCAGCTTAATCGGTGGTCAGGCGCTCTACAATGAGCAGTTCTTC	CASSLIGGQALYNEQFF
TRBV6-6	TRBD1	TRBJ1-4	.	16	TGTGCCAGCAGTTACGGGAGGGGGCGAAAGGATGAAAAACTGTTTTTT	CASSYGRGRKDEKLFF
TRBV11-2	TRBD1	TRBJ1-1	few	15	TGTGCCAGCAGCTCAATCCGGACAGGAGACACTGAAGCTTTCTTT	CASSSIRTGDTEAFF
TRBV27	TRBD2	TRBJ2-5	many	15	TGTGCCAGCAGCACTCTAGCGGGAGGACAAGAGACCCAGTACTTC	CASSTLAGGQETQYF
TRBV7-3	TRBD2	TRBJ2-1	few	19	TGTGCCAGCAGCCCCCTGGGGACTAGCTTCGTGGGCTCCTACAATGAGCAGTTCTTC	CASSPLGTSFVGSYNEQFF
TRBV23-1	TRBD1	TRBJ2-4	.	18	TGCGCCAGCATACCTTCGTGGACAGGGTATCGGGCCAAAAACATTCAGTACTTC	CASIPSWTGYRAKNIQYF
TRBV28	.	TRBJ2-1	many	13	TGTGCCAGCAGTCCTCCAATGAATCTTGAGCAGTTCTTC	CASSPPMNLEQFF
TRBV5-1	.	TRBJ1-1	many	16	TGCGCCAGCAGCTTGGGTAGTTGGGCGGCCGTCACTGAAGCTTTCTTT	CASSLGSWAAVTEAFF
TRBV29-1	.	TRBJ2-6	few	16	TGCAGCGTTGTTGTGGCCCGGAGCTCTGGGGCCAACGTCCTGACTTTC	CSVVVARSSGANVLTF